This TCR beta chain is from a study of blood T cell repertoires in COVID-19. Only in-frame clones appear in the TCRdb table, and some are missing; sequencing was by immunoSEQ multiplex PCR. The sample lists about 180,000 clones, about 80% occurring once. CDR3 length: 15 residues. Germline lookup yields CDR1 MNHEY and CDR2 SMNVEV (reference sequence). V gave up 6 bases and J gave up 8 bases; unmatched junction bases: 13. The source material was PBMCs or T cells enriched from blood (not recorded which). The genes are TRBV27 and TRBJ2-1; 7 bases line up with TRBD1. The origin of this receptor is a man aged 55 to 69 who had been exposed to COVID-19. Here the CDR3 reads CASRETGTVRDEQFF. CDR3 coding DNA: TGTGCCAGCAGAGAGACAGGGACGGTGCGGGATGAGCAGTTCTTC.